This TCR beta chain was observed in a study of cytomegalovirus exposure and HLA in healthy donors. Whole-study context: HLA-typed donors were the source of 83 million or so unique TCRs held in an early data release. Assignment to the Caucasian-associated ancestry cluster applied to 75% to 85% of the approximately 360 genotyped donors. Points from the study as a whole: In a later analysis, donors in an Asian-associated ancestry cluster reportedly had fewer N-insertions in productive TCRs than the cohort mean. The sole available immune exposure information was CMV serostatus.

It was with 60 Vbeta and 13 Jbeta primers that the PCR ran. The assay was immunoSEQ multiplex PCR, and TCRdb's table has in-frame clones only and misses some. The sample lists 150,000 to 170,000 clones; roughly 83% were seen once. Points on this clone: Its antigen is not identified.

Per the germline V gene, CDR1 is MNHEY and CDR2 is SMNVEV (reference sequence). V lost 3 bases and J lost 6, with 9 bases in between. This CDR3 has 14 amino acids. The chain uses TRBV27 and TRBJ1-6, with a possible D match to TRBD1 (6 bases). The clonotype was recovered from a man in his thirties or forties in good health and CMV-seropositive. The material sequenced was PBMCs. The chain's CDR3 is CASSLGHPNSPLHF. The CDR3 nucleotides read TGTGCCAGCAGTTTGGGACACCCTAATTCACCCCTCCACTTT.